The next 22 T cell receptor beta chains were all read from a single sample in a study of shared clonotypes between healthy human individuals. Profiling relied on immunoSEQ multiplex PCR, and the TCRdb table lists in-frame clones only, not all of them. This sample has millions of clones, with approximately 92% found just once. The sequenced sample was naive CD4+ T cells sorted from blood. Sample subset: CD45RA+ positively selected. The receptors come from a man aged 18 to 29 in good health.

The gene calls are TRBV5-1 and TRBJ1-1, with TRBD1 identical over 7 bases. Trimming took 4 bases from V and 8 from J; bases not matched to a gene: 8. Per germline, CDR1 SGHRS and CDR2 YFSETQ. This CDR3 has 13 amino acids. Here the CDR3 DNA reads TGCGCCAGCAGCGCACAGGGGTTTACGGAAGCTTTCTTT. This encodes CASSAQGFTEAFF.

The genes are TRBV7-2 and TRBJ2-7; 7 nucleotides line up with TRBD2. This CDR3 contains 15 residues. In germline, CDR1 is SGHTA, CDR2 FQGNSA. V lost 1 base and J lost 5; bases outside the gene matches: 8. The DNA of the CDR3 is TGTGCCAGCAGCTTAGGCCTAGCGGTTCTTAACGAGCAGTACTTC. Amino acids: CASSLGLAVLNEQYF.

V gene TRBV6-1 combines with J gene TRBJ2-5; 11 nucleotides agree with TRBD2. The V gene end was trimmed by 4 bases and the J gene end by 4 bases; junction bases not matched to a gene: 8. Germline CDR1 MNHNS, CDR2 SASEGT. The CDR3 runs to 16 residues. The CDR3 reads CASSAASGGLIETQYF. The CDR3 bases are TGTGCCAGCAGTGCGGCTAGCGGGGGGCTAATAGAGACCCAGTACTTC.

This chain connects TRBV5-6 to TRBJ2-6; no firm D call. CDR1 is SGHDT, CDR2 YYEEEE, per germline. The CDR3 runs to 15 residues. Deletions cut 2 bases from V and 0 bases from J, with 6 bases between. CDR3: CASSLTSSGANVLTF. In DNA, the CDR3 is TGTGCCAGCAGCTTAACCAGCTCTGGGGCCAACGTCCTGACTTTC.

The rearrangement joins TRBV19 to TRBJ2-3, with 7 positions matching TRBD1. Germline CDR1 LNHDA, CDR2 SQIVND (reference sequence). The length of the CDR3 is 13 residues. Germline trimming cut 6 bases from V and 2 bases from J; bases unmatched to any gene: 2. In nucleotides, the CDR3 is TGTGCCAGTAGGGACAGGATCACAGATACGCAGTATTTT. It yields the protein CASRDRITDTQYF.

This clone was seen just once. The same CDR3 is also encoded by other DNA sequences in this sample. The chain has TRBV30 and TRBJ2-3; 10 bases are a match to TRBD2. Trimming took 1 base from V and 0 from J; bases not matched to a gene: 7. Germline V CDR1 and CDR2: GTSNPN, SVGIG (reference sequence). The CDR3 has 17 amino acids. CDR3 protein: CAWSGSRTSGSTDTQYF. The CDR3 coding sequence is TGTGCCTGGAGTGGAAGTAGGACTAGCGGAAGCACAGATACGCAGTATTTT.

On this clone itself: The sample has other DNA sequences that encode this CDR3 too. The V gene is TRBV30, the J gene TRBJ2-5, with D perhaps matching TRBD1 or TRBD2 (5 bases each). The germline V gene encodes CDR1 GTSNPN and CDR2 SVGIG (reference sequence). V lost 5 bases and J lost 3, with 7 bases in between. The CDR3 consists of 11 residues. DNA for the CDR3: TGTGCCTGGGGGACGGAAGAGACCCAGTACTTC. Its protein product is CAWGTEETQYF.

This clone came up a few times. V is TRBV5-5 and J is TRBJ2-5, with D unresolved. The CDR3 runs 15 residues. The V and J ends lost 2 bases and 5 bases respectively, with 16 bases between them. The germline V gene has CDR1 SGHKS and CDR2 YYEKEE (reference sequence). As DNA, the CDR3 is TGTGCCAGCAGCTTTCAAATCCTTGGTTCCGAGACCCAGTACTTC. It yields the protein CASSFQILGSETQYF. The full variable domain, with the rest looked up from reference TRBV5-5 and TRBJ2-5, is DAGVTQSPTHLIKTRGQQVTLRCSPISGHKSVSWYQQVLGQGPQFIFQYYEKEERGRGNFPDRFSARQFPNYSSELNVNALLLGDSALYLCASSFQILGSETQYFGPGTRLLVL.

The rearrangement uses TRBV5-1 and TRBJ2-1; weak D call: TRBD2 (6 bases). This CDR3 comprises 13 residues. V gave up 4 bases and J gave up 11 bases, with 16 bases separating them. Germline CDR1 SGHRS, CDR2 YFSETQ. CDR3 loop: CASSPHWGDKQFF. The DNA for the CDR3 is TGCGCCAGCAGCCCGCATTGGGGGGATAAGCAGTTCTTC.

There are a few counts of this clone. The J gene is TRBJ1-2, the V gene TRBV7-2; D not certain. CDR3 size: 13 residues. CDR1 is SGHTA, CDR2 FQGNSA, per germline. Between the trimmed V and J ends, which lost 3 bases and 3 bases, there was a span of 8 bases. CDR3 sequence: CASSFVRDYGYTF. The CDR3 DNA is TGTGCCAGCAGCTTTGTCAGAGACTATGGCTACACCTTC.

This chain uses TRBV2 with TRBJ2-7, with 7 positions matching TRBD1. The CDR3 sequence is 13 residues long. Unmatched junction bases numbered 3, after V lost 5 bases and J lost 2 bases. Germline values: CDR1 SNHLY, CDR2 FYNNEI. CDR3 sequence reads: CASSTGTAYEQYF. The CDR3 bases are TGTGCCAGCAGTACGGGGACAGCCTACGAGCAGTACTTC.

V gene TRBV7-3 combines with J gene TRBJ2-7; D could derive from TRBD1 or TRBD2 (6 bases each). Germline loops: CDR1 SGHTA, CDR2 FQGTGA. CDR3 length: 12 amino acids. The V end lost 5 bases, the J end lost 6 bases, and 11 bases lay between the germline ends. CDR3 in amino acids: CASSEQGGEQYF. Here the CDR3 DNA reads TGTGCCAGCAGCGAACAGGGAGGCGAGCAGTACTTC.

V gene TRBV7-9 combines with J gene TRBJ2-4; TRBD1 aligns across 9 bases. Germline-derived CDR1 and CDR2 are SEHNR and FQNEAQ (reference sequence). After removal of 5 bases from V and 6 bases from J, the junction contained 5 bases not matched to a gene. CDR3 size: 14 residues. In nucleotides, the CDR3 is TGTGCCAGCAGCCCTCGGGACAGGGTAAACATTCAGTACTTC. As protein: CASSPRDRVNIQYF.

The J gene is TRBJ2-4, the V gene TRBV6-5; possibly TRBD1 for D (6 bases). Germline V lookup: CDR1 MNHEY, CDR2 SVGAGI. The CDR3 covers 14 residues. V was shortened by 0 bases and J by 7 bases, with 10 bases between the two germline ends. The CDR3 DNA reads TGTGCCAGCAGTTACTCGGACAGAGGGAACATTCAGTACTTC. It codes for CASSYSDRGNIQYF.

This sequence joins TRBV27 and TRBJ2-7; 11 bases are a match to TRBD2. The germline V gene has CDR1 MNHEY and CDR2 SMNVEV (reference sequence). The length of the CDR3 is 16 residues. V trimming: 4 bases; J trimming: 0 bases; junction bases outside the gene matches: 5. CDR3: CASSSPGTSGSYEQYF. CDR3 nucleotide sequence: TGTGCCAGCAGTTCCCCCGGGACTAGCGGCTCCTACGAGCAGTACTTC.

The chain carries TRBV14 and TRBJ1-1; D is possibly TRBD1 (5 bases). Germline CDR1 SGHDN, CDR2 FVKESK. This CDR3 is built from 14 residues. The V end lost 4 bases, the J end lost 7 bases, and 16 bases lay between the germline ends. The chain's CDR3 is CASSLDSTLIEAFF. CDR3 nucleotide sequence: TGTGCCAGCAGCCTAGACAGTACCCTCATTGAAGCTTTCTTT.

The chain couples TRBV7-9 to TRBJ2-6; D gene ambiguous. This CDR3 contains 19 residues. V was pared by 5 bases and J by 3 bases, with 23 bases between. CDR1 is SEHNR, CDR2 FQNEAQ, per germline (reference sequence). The CDR3 loop is CASSPAFLGLKGGANVLTF. The CDR3 nucleotides read TGTGCCAGCAGCCCAGCGTTTTTAGGGTTAAAAGGTGGGGCCAACGTCCTGACTTTC.

As to this clone: Different DNA sequences within this sample yield the same CDR3. This chain links TRBV2 with TRBJ2-5; D may be TRBD1 (6 bases). Looked up from germline, CDR1 is SNHLY and CDR2 is FYNNEI. The CDR3 spans 13 residues. Trimming shortened V by 4 bases and J by 2 bases, and 8 bases separated the two germline ends. The CDR3 DNA reads as TGTGCCAGCAGTGTACAGGGACAAGAGACCCAGTACTTC. Amino acids: CASSVQGQETQYF.

Here the CDR3 DNA reads TGTGCCATCAGACCGGGGACAGCAGACGATGAGCAGTTCTTC. Translated, it gives CAIRPGTADDEQFF. The V and J genes are TRBV10-3 and TRBJ2-1, with 7 bases that match TRBD1. V was pared by 6 bases and J by 8 bases, with 10 bases of the junction left unmatched. The CDR3 has 14 residues. Germline lookup yields CDR1 ENHRY and CDR2 SYGVKD.

This chain joins TRBV5-6 and TRBJ2-7, with 8 bases aligning to TRBD1. The length of the CDR3 is 15 residues. Germline V gene sequence: CDR1 SGHDT, CDR2 YYEEEE. The V and J ends lost 0 bases and 2 bases, in that order; junction bases with no gene match: 4. As DNA, the CDR3 is TGTGCCAGCAGCTTGGCTCGGGACAGGACCTACGAGCAGTACTTC. Amino acid sequence: CASSLARDRTYEQYF.

This clone was found once. The chain combines TRBV7-2 with TRBJ2-7; D remains ambiguous. Trimming removed 2 bases at V and 2 bases at J, with 7 bases between. This CDR3 spans 13 amino acids. Germline lookup yields CDR1 SGHTA and CDR2 FQGNSA. The CDR3 loop reads CASSLITTYEQYF. CDR3 DNA: TGTGCCAGCAGCTTAATTACTACCTACGAGCAGTACTTC.

The gene calls are TRBV5-1 and TRBJ2-7, with 10 bases that match TRBD1. The CDR3 extends over 16 amino acids. V shed 4 bases, J shed 4 bases, and the junction held 11 bases outside the gene matches. Germline CDR1 is SGHRS and CDR2 is YFSETQ. The CDR3 spells CASSPRVGQGTYEQYF. Written as DNA, the CDR3 is TGCGCCAGCAGCCCCCGTGTGGGACAGGGGACGTACGAGCAGTACTTC.